This paragraph covers one T cell receptor beta chain sequence. This specimen belongs to a study of blood T cell repertoires in COVID-19. This table comes from immunoSEQ multiplex PCR, and its TCRdb copy is limited to in-frame clones, with some not included. The repertoire holds some 26,000 clones, with approximately 72% as singletons. Trimming removed 5 bases from V and 7 bases from J, with 17 bases in between. Germline lookup yields CDR1 SGHTA and CDR2 FQGNSA. This CDR3 is built from 15 residues. This TCR came from a woman of 80 years or more with acute or convalescent COVID-19. The V gene is TRBV7-2, the J gene TRBJ2-2; D may be TRBD2 (6 bases). What was sequenced was peripheral blood. The CDR3 DNA reads TGTGCCAGCAGCCCGGGACTCGGCAGGAGCGGGGAGCTGTTTTTT. It specifies CASSPGLGRSGELFF.